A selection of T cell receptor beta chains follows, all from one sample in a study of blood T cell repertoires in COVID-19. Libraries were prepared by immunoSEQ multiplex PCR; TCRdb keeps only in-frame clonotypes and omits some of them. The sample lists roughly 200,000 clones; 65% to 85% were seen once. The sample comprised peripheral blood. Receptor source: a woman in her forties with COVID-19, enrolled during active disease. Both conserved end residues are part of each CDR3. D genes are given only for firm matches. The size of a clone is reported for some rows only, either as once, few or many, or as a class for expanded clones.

cdr3_nt: TGTGCCAGCAGTACTGGACACCCCCCCACCGGGGAGCTGTTTTTT
cdr3_aa: CASSTGHPPTGELFF
d_call: -
j_call: TRBJ2-2
cdr3_length: 15
v_call: TRBV6-5
clone_size: -

cdr3_nt: TGTGCCACCGCCGGCGGGACAGCCTATGGCTACACCTTC
cdr3_aa: CATAGGTAYGYTF
d_call: TRBD1
j_call: TRBJ1-2
cdr3_length: 13
v_call: TRBV24-1
clone_size: -

cdr3_nt: TGTGCCACCAGCAGGGACAGTGCGAACACTGAAGCTTTCTTT
cdr3_aa: CATSRDSANTEAFF
d_call: TRBD1
j_call: TRBJ1-1
cdr3_length: 14
v_call: TRBV24-1
clone_size: -

cdr3_nt: TGTGCCAGCAGCCCCCGCACTAGCAGTAACAATGAGCAGTTCTTC
cdr3_aa: CASSPRTSSNNEQFF
d_call: -
j_call: TRBJ2-1
cdr3_length: 15
v_call: TRBV7-2
clone_size: -

cdr3_nt: TGTGCCAGTATGGGGGACAGGACTGGAGCTTTCTTT
cdr3_aa: CASMGDRTGAFF
d_call: TRBD1
j_call: TRBJ1-1
cdr3_length: 12
v_call: TRBV19
clone_size: -

cdr3_nt: TGTGCCAGCTCACCACTCCCACAGTCAACTAATGAAAAACTGTTTTTT
cdr3_aa: CASSPLPQSTNEKLFF
d_call: -
j_call: TRBJ1-4
cdr3_length: 16
v_call: TRBV18
clone_size: -

cdr3_nt: TGTGCCAGCACCCCAAGGGAGGCTAGCGGATCCTACAATGAGCAGTTCTTC
cdr3_aa: CASTPREASGSYNEQFF
d_call: TRBD2
j_call: TRBJ2-1
cdr3_length: 17
v_call: TRBV4-2
clone_size: once

cdr3_nt: TGTGCCAGCAGCCCCTTGGGCGTCAACACAGATACGCAGTATTTT
cdr3_aa: CASSPLGVNTDTQYF
d_call: -
j_call: TRBJ2-3
cdr3_length: 15
v_call: TRBV9
clone_size: -

cdr3_nt: TGTGCCAGTAGTATACGAACAGGGGGCCTCTATGGCTACACCTTC
cdr3_aa: CASSIRTGGLYGYTF
d_call: TRBD1
j_call: TRBJ1-2
cdr3_length: 15
v_call: TRBV19
clone_size: -

cdr3_nt: TGTGCCAGCAGCTTCCAGGGTCAACTGTTTTTT
cdr3_aa: CASSFQGQLFF
d_call: -
j_call: TRBJ1-4
cdr3_length: 11
v_call: TRBV5-5
clone_size: once

cdr3_nt: TGTGCCAGTAGTATGAGCCAGGGCCTCTCTGGAAACACCATATATTTT
cdr3_aa: CASSMSQGLSGNTIYF
d_call: -
j_call: TRBJ1-3
cdr3_length: 16
v_call: TRBV19
clone_size: -

cdr3_nt: TGTGCCAGCAGATCCGGGGGGGGCTCCTACGAGCAGTACTTC
cdr3_aa: CASRSGGGSYEQYF
d_call: TRBD2
j_call: TRBJ2-7
cdr3_length: 14
v_call: TRBV6-5
clone_size: -

cdr3_nt: TGTGCCAGCAGCCTTAGCCAACCGACAGGCCCCCCGGGTCCGAAATACGAGCAGTACTTC
cdr3_aa: CASSLSQPTGPPGPKYEQYF
d_call: -
j_call: TRBJ2-7
cdr3_length: 20
v_call: TRBV6-6
clone_size: -

cdr3_nt: TGTGCCAGCAGCGGGGCCAACTACAATGAGCAGTTCTTC
cdr3_aa: CASSGANYNEQFF
d_call: -
j_call: TRBJ2-1
cdr3_length: 13
v_call: TRBV9
clone_size: once

cdr3_nt: TGCGCCAGCAGCTTGGGGGACTACACAGATACGCAGTATTTT
cdr3_aa: CASSLGDYTDTQYF
d_call: TRBD2
j_call: TRBJ2-3
cdr3_length: 14
v_call: TRBV5-1
clone_size: -

cdr3_nt: TGTGCCAGCAGTTCGCGAAACACCGGGGAGCTGTTTTTT
cdr3_aa: CASSSRNTGELFF
d_call: -
j_call: TRBJ2-2
cdr3_length: 13
v_call: TRBV12-3/TRBV12-4
clone_size: -

cdr3_nt: TGTGCCAGCAGCCAAGGGTTCATCGGGGGCTACACCTTC
cdr3_aa: CASSQGFIGGYTF
d_call: -
j_call: TRBJ1-2
cdr3_length: 13
v_call: TRBV14
clone_size: -

cdr3_nt: TGTGCCACCACCCGGGGGACTGAAGCTTTCTTT
cdr3_aa: CATTRGTEAFF
d_call: -
j_call: TRBJ1-1
cdr3_length: 11
v_call: TRBV24-1
clone_size: few

cdr3_nt: TGTGCTAGTGGTATGACCGGGACAGGGAATCAGCCCCAGCATTTT
cdr3_aa: CASGMTGTGNQPQHF
d_call: TRBD1
j_call: TRBJ1-5
cdr3_length: 15
v_call: TRBV12-5
clone_size: -

cdr3_nt: TGTGCCAGCGATCGGGCAGGGGATGGCTACACCTTC
cdr3_aa: CASDRAGDGYTF
d_call: -
j_call: TRBJ1-2
cdr3_length: 12
v_call: TRBV3-1/TRBV3-2
clone_size: -

cdr3_nt: TGCGCCAGCTCGTCCCTAACAGTGGCCTACGAGCAGTACTTC
cdr3_aa: CASSSLTVAYEQYF
d_call: -
j_call: TRBJ2-7
cdr3_length: 14
v_call: TRBV10-2
clone_size: once

cdr3_nt: TGTGCCATCGGGGACAACAGGGGGCAGAGCTCTGGAAACACCATATATTTT
cdr3_aa: CAIGDNRGQSSGNTIYF
d_call: TRBD1
j_call: TRBJ1-3
cdr3_length: 17
v_call: TRBV10-3
clone_size: -

cdr3_nt: TGTGCCAGCAGCGTAGTAGCTTGGGCAGGGGGAGGAACCGGGGAGCTGTTTTTT
cdr3_aa: CASSVVAWAGGGTGELFF
d_call: -
j_call: TRBJ2-2
cdr3_length: 18
v_call: TRBV9
clone_size: -

cdr3_nt: TGTGCCAGCAGCCAAGATCCCCCGGTTGCCGAAGTCTACGAGCAGTACTTC
cdr3_aa: CASSQDPPVAEVYEQYF
d_call: -
j_call: TRBJ2-7
cdr3_length: 17
v_call: TRBV3-1/TRBV3-2
clone_size: -

cdr3_nt: TGCGCCAGCAGCCCCGCGGTAGCAGGGCCGTACTATGGCTACACCTTC
cdr3_aa: CASSPAVAGPYYGYTF
d_call: -
j_call: TRBJ1-2
cdr3_length: 16
v_call: TRBV10-2
clone_size: -

cdr3_nt: TGTGCCAGCAGCCACTCGGGGGGGCAGCCCCAGCATTTT
cdr3_aa: CASSHSGGQPQHF
d_call: -
j_call: TRBJ1-5
cdr3_length: 13
v_call: TRBV11-2
clone_size: -

cdr3_nt: TGCGCCAGCAGCCAAGTCTCCAGCGATGAAGGCTACACCTTC
cdr3_aa: CASSQVSSDEGYTF
d_call: -
j_call: TRBJ1-2
cdr3_length: 14
v_call: TRBV4-1
clone_size: -

cdr3_nt: TGCGCCAGCAGCCTCCTCGTGGGGACAGCCCATGAGCAGTTCTTC
cdr3_aa: CASSLLVGTAHEQFF
d_call: TRBD1
j_call: TRBJ2-1
cdr3_length: 15
v_call: TRBV4-1
clone_size: -

cdr3_nt: TGTGCCAGCAGTAGCGGGACTAGCGGGGAGGATACGCAGTATTTT
cdr3_aa: CASSSGTSGEDTQYF
d_call: TRBD2
j_call: TRBJ2-3
cdr3_length: 15
v_call: TRBV2
clone_size: -

cdr3_nt: TGTGCCAGCAGTACCCGCCCTATTTCTGGGGCCAACGTCCTGACTTTC
cdr3_aa: CASSTRPISGANVLTF
d_call: -
j_call: TRBJ2-6
cdr3_length: 16
v_call: TRBV5-6
clone_size: -

cdr3_nt: TGCGCCAGCAGCCAACCCGACAGGGTGGGAAACACCATATATTTT
cdr3_aa: CASSQPDRVGNTIYF
d_call: TRBD1
j_call: TRBJ1-3
cdr3_length: 15
v_call: TRBV4-1
clone_size: -

cdr3_nt: TGTGCCAGCAGTCGGGCCGGGACAGGTCTTGAAAAACTGTTTTTT
cdr3_aa: CASSRAGTGLEKLFF
d_call: TRBD1
j_call: TRBJ1-4
cdr3_length: 15
v_call: TRBV5-4
clone_size: few

cdr3_nt: TGCGCCAGCAGCGGAGGGATCTCTGGAAACACCATATATTTT
cdr3_aa: CASSGGISGNTIYF
d_call: -
j_call: TRBJ1-3
cdr3_length: 14
v_call: TRBV5-1
clone_size: -

cdr3_nt: TGCGCCAGCAGCCTAGACAGGGCGCGGAATTCACCCCTCCACTTT
cdr3_aa: CASSLDRARNSPLHF
d_call: TRBD1
j_call: TRBJ1-6
cdr3_length: 15
v_call: TRBV5-1
clone_size: -

cdr3_nt: TGTGCCACCAGTGATTTTGCAGGAGGCTATGGCTACACCTTC
cdr3_aa: CATSDFAGGYGYTF
d_call: -
j_call: TRBJ1-2
cdr3_length: 14
v_call: TRBV24-1
clone_size: -

cdr3_nt: TGTGCCAGCAGCATCGTTTCTGGACGGGACTGGGAGCAGTACTTC
cdr3_aa: CASSIVSGRDWEQYF
d_call: -
j_call: TRBJ2-7
cdr3_length: 15
v_call: TRBV5-6
clone_size: many

cdr3_nt: TGTGCCAGTAGAAAACAGACCTCTGGAAACACCATATATTTT
cdr3_aa: CASRKQTSGNTIYF
d_call: -
j_call: TRBJ1-3
cdr3_length: 14
v_call: TRBV19
clone_size: -

cdr3_nt: TGTGCCAGCACCCTGGACAGAGCTAATGAAAAACTGTTTTTT
cdr3_aa: CASTLDRANEKLFF
d_call: -
j_call: TRBJ1-4
cdr3_length: 14
v_call: TRBV11-2
clone_size: -

cdr3_nt: TGTGCCAGCAGCTTTTGGCCACACTACGAGCAGTACTTC
cdr3_aa: CASSFWPHYEQYF
d_call: -
j_call: TRBJ2-7
cdr3_length: 13
v_call: TRBV7-2
clone_size: -

cdr3_nt: TGTGCCAGCAGCCAAGGCCCGCCGGGGGTAGGGAGACCTGGAAACACCATATATTTT
cdr3_aa: CASSQGPPGVGRPGNTIYF
d_call: -
j_call: TRBJ1-3
cdr3_length: 19
v_call: TRBV3-1/TRBV3-2
clone_size: -

cdr3_nt: TGTGCCAGCAGCTACCAGACAGGCGGCTATGGCTACACCTTC
cdr3_aa: CASSYQTGGYGYTF
d_call: -
j_call: TRBJ1-2
cdr3_length: 14
v_call: TRBV9
clone_size: -

cdr3_nt: TGTGCCAGCAGCACCCGACAGGAGAACACTGAAGCTTTCTTT
cdr3_aa: CASSTRQENTEAFF
d_call: -
j_call: TRBJ1-1
cdr3_length: 14
v_call: TRBV11-3
clone_size: -

cdr3_nt: TGTGCCAGCTCACCAGGGACAGGTGACTATGGCTACACCTTC
cdr3_aa: CASSPGTGDYGYTF
d_call: TRBD1
j_call: TRBJ1-2
cdr3_length: 14
v_call: TRBV18
clone_size: -

cdr3_nt: TGCGCCAGCAGCCAAGTGGTTAGCGGATATAAGCAGTTCTTC
cdr3_aa: CASSQVVSGYKQFF
d_call: -
j_call: TRBJ2-1
cdr3_length: 14
v_call: TRBV4-1
clone_size: -

cdr3_nt: TGTGCCAGCAGCTCTTGGCCCGGGGGAACGAACAATGAGCAGTTCTTC
cdr3_aa: CASSSWPGGTNNEQFF
d_call: -
j_call: TRBJ2-1
cdr3_length: 16
v_call: TRBV11-2
clone_size: once

cdr3_nt: TGTGCCAGCAGCTTCCAGACAGGGGCGGGTGGCTACACCTTC
cdr3_aa: CASSFQTGAGGYTF
d_call: TRBD1
j_call: TRBJ1-2
cdr3_length: 14
v_call: TRBV5-6
clone_size: -

cdr3_nt: TGCGCCAGCAGCTTGGACACGGGGGGGTATGGCTACACCTTC
cdr3_aa: CASSLDTGGYGYTF
d_call: -
j_call: TRBJ1-2
cdr3_length: 14
v_call: TRBV5-1
clone_size: -

cdr3_nt: TGTGCCAGCAGTAACAGGAGAGGGAGGGGTGAGCAGTTCTTC
cdr3_aa: CASSNRRGRGEQFF
d_call: TRBD2
j_call: TRBJ2-1
cdr3_length: 14
v_call: TRBV7-9
clone_size: few

cdr3_nt: TGTGCCAGCAGTTACGGTGCTAGCGGGAGGAACTCCTACGAGCAGTACTTC
cdr3_aa: CASSYGASGRNSYEQYF
d_call: TRBD2
j_call: TRBJ2-7
cdr3_length: 17
v_call: TRBV6-2/TRBV6-3
clone_size: -

cdr3_nt: TGCAGCGCCGAAAGGGGGCTCAACTATGGCTACACCTTC
cdr3_aa: CSAERGLNYGYTF
d_call: TRBD1
j_call: TRBJ1-2
cdr3_length: 13
v_call: TRBV29-1
clone_size: -

cdr3_nt: TGCGCCAGCAGCCAAGTCATGAACACTGAAGCTTTCTTT
cdr3_aa: CASSQVMNTEAFF
d_call: -
j_call: TRBJ1-1
cdr3_length: 13
v_call: TRBV4-1
clone_size: -